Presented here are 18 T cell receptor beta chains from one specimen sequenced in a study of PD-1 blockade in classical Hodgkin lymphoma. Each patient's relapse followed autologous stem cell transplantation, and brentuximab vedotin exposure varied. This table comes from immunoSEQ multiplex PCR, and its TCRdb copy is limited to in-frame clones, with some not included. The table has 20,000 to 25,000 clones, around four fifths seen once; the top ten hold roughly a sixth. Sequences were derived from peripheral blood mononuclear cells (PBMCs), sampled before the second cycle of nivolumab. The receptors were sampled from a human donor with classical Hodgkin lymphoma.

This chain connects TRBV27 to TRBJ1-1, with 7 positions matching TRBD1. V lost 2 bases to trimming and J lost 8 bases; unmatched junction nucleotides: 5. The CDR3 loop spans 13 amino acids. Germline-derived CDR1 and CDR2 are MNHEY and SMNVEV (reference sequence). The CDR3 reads CASSLNQGGEAFF. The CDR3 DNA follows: TGTGCCAGCAGTTTAAATCAGGGGGGCGAAGCTTTCTTT.

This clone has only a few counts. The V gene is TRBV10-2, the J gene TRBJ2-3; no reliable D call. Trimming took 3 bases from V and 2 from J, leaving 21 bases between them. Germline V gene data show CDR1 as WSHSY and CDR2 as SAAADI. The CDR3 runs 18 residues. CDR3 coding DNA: TGCGCCAGCAGTGAAGATAGTAACCCCTCTCGACCCACAGATACGCAGTATTTT. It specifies CASSEDSNPSRPTDTQYF.

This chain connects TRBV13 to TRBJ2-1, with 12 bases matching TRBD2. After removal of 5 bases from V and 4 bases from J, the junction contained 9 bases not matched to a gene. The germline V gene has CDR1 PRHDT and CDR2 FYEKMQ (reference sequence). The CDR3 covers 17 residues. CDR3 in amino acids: CASSLSPLAGGYNEQFF. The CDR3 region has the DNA TGTGCCAGCAGCCTCAGTCCCCTAGCGGGAGGGTACAATGAGCAGTTCTTC.

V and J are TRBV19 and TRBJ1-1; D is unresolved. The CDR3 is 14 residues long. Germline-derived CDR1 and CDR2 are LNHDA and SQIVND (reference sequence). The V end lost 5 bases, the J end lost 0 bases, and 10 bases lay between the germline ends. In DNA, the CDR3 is TGTGCCAGTAGTCTGGGATTAATGAACACTGAAGCTTTCTTT. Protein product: CASSLGLMNTEAFF.

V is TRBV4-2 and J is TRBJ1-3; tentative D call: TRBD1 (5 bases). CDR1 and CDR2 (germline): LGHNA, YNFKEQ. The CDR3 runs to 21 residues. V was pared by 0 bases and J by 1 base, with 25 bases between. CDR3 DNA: TGTGCCAGCAGCCAAGAGGCCCTGAGGGGCGGAACTCTTTCTTCTGGAAACACCATATATTTT. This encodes CASSQEALRGGTLSSGNTIYF.

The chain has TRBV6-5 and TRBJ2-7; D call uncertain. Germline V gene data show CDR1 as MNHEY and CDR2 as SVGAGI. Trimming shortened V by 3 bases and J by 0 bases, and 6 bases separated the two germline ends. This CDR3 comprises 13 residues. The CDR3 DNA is TGTGCCAGCAGTTATCCAAGCTCCTACGAGCAGTACTTC. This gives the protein CASSYPSSYEQYF.

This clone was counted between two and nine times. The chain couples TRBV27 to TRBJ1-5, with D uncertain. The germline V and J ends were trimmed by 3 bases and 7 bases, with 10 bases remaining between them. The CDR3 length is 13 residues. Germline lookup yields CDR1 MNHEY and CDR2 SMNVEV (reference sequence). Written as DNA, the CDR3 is TGTGCCAGCAGTTTCGCCCCGTACCAGCCCCAGCATTTT. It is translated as CASSFAPYQPQHF.

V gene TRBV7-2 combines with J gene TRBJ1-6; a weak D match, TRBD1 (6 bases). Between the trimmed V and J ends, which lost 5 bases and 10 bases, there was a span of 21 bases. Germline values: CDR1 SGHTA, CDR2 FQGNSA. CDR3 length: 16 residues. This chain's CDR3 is CASSDLQGRAGSPLHF. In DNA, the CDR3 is TGTGCCAGCAGCGACCTACAGGGCCGAGCGGGATCACCCCTCCACTTT.

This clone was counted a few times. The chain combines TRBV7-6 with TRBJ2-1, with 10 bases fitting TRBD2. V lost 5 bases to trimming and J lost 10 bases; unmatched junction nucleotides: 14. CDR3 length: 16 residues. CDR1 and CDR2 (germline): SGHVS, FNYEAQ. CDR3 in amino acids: CASSALAGGTYREQFF. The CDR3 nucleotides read TGTGCCAGCAGCGCCTTAGCGGGGGGAACCTACAGGGAGCAGTTCTTC. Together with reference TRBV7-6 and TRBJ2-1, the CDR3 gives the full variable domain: GAGVSQSPRYKVTKRGQDVALRCDPISGHVSLYWYRQALGQGPEFLTYFNYEAQQDKSGLPNDRFSAERPEGSISTLTIQRTEQRDSAMYRCASSALAGGTYREQFFGPGTRLTVL.

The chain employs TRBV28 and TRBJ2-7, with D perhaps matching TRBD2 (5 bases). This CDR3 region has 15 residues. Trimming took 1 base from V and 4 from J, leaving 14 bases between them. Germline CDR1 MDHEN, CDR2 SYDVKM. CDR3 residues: CASSLSSPGLYEQYF. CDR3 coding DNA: TGTGCCAGCAGTTTATCTTCCCCCGGACTGTACGAGCAGTACTTC.

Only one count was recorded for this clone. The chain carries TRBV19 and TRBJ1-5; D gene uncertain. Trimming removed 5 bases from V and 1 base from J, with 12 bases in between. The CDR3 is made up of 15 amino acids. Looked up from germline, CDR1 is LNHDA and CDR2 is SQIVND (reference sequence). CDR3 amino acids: CASSPVRRSNQPQHF. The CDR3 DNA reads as TGTGCCAGTAGTCCCGTGAGGAGGAGCAATCAGCCCCAGCATTTT.

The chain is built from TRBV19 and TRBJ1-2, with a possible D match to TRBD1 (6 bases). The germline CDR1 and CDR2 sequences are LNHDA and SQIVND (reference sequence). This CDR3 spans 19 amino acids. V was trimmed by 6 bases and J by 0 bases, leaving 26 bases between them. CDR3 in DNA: TGTGCCAGTAGGAAACGGGACGGGACACCCTCCCTCTCTAACTATGGCTACACCTTC. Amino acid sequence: CASRKRDGTPSLSNYGYTF.

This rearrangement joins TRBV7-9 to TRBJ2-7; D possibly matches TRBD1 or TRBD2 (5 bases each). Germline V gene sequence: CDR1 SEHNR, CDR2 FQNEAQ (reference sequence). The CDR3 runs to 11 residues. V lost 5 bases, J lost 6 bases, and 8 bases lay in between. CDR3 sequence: CASSRDREQYF. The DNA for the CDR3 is TGTGCCAGCAGCCGGGACCGCGAGCAGTACTTC.

CDR3 coding DNA: TGTGCCAGCAGTTACACGGGAGGCCACACAGATACGCAGTATTTT. Amino acids: CASSYTGGHTDTQYF. The chain has TRBV6-6 and TRBJ2-3, with 7 positions matching TRBD2. Trimming cost V 2 bases and J 2 bases; bases outside gene matches: 4. The CDR3 totals 15 residues. Germline V gives CDR1 MNHNY, CDR2 SVGAGI (reference sequence).

CDR3 sequence reads: CAISNTQIQSLANVLTF. The CDR3 nucleotides are TGTGCCATCAGTAATACTCAGATACAAAGTCTGGCCAACGTCCTGACTTTC. V gene TRBV10-3 combines with J gene TRBJ2-6; D remains unclear. Germline-derived CDR1 and CDR2 are ENHRY and SYGVKD. The CDR3 is made up of 17 amino acids. V lost 5 bases and J 6 bases, leaving 20 bases between the germline ends.

CDR3 region: CASSSGTGRQPQHF. In DNA, the CDR3 is TGTGCCAGCAGCTCCGGGACAGGGCGTCAGCCCCAGCATTTT. The V call is TRBV7-9, the J call TRBJ1-5, with 9 bases matching TRBD1. Germline loops: CDR1 SEHNR, CDR2 FQNEAQ (reference sequence). The CDR3 covers 14 residues. Losses at the gene ends were 4 bases for V and 6 bases for J; bases not matched to a gene: 4.

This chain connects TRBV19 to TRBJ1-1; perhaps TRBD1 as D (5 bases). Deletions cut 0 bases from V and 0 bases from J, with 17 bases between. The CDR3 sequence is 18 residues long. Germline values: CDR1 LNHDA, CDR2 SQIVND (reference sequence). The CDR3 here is CASSIDLVRGTLNTEAFF. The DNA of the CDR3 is TGTGCCAGTAGTATAGATCTTGTCCGGGGGACCCTGAACACTGAAGCTTTCTTT.

The CDR3 loop is CASSLYDRDEPEAFF. The CDR3 region has the DNA TGTGCCAGCAGCTTATACGACAGGGATGAACCTGAAGCTTTCTTT. The chain joins TRBV7-2 to TRBJ1-1; 7 positions match TRBD1. V dropped 2 bases and J dropped 6; count of bases not matched to a gene: 9. Looked up from germline, CDR1 is SGHTA and CDR2 is FQGNSA. There are 15 residues in the CDR3.